This record covers a single T cell receptor beta chain. V was shortened by 2 bases and J by 8 bases, with 14 bases between the two germline ends. The CDR3 is 14 residues long. Germline V gene sequence: CDR1 SGHNT, CDR2 YYREEE (reference sequence). The data originate from a study of blood T cell repertoires in COVID-19. Repertoires were generated with immunoSEQ multiplex PCR, while TCRdb's copy carries only in-frame clones and drops some. In the table there are under 150,000 clones, around 83% of which are singletons. V gene TRBV5-4 combines with J gene TRBJ2-1, with D perhaps TRBD1 (6 bases). Specimen: PBMCs or T cells enriched from blood (not recorded which). This TCR was recovered from a man aged 25 to 40 who had recovered from COVID-19. This CDR3 is CASSFGTPTHEQFF. CDR3 in DNA: TGTGCCAGCAGCTTCGGGACACCAACCCATGAGCAGTTCTTC.